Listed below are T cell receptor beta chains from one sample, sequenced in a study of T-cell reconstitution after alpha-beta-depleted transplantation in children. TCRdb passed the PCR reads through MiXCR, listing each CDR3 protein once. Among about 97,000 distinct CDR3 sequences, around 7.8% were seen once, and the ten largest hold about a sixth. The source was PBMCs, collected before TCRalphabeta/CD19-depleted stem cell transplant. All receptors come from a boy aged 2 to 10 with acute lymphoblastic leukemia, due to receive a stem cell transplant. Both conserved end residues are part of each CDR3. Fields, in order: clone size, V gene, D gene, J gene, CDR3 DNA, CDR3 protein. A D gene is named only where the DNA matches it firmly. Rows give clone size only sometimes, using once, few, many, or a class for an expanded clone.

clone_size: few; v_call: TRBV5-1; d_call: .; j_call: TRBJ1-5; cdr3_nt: TGCGCCAGCAGCTTGGTTCCAGGGGACTCCATTCAGCCCCAGCATTTT; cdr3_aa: CASSLVPGDSIQPQHF
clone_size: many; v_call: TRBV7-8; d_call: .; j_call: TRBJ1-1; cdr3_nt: TGTGCCAGCAGCTTAGTAGGGGCCGGCACTGAAGCTTTCTTT; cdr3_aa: CASSLVGAGTEAFF
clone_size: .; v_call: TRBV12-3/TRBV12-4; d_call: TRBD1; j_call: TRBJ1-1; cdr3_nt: TGTGCCAGCAGTTTCAGGACAGGGGGGGGGAACACTGAAGCTTTCTTT; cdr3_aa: CASSFRTGGGNTEAFF
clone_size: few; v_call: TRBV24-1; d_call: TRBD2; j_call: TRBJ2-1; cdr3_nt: TGTGCCACCAGTGCCCCGGGGGGTTTTGAAGGTGGGAATGAGCAGTTCTTC; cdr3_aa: CATSAPGGFEGGNEQFF
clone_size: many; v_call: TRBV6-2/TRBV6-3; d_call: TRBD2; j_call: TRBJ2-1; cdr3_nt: TGTGCCAGCAGCCCGGGACTAGAGGTAAATGAGCAGTTCTTC; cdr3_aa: CASSPGLEVNEQFF
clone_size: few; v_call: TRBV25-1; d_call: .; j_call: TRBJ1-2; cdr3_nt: TGTGCCAGCAGAAGGGAGGGCGCCGGAAACTATGGCTACACCTTC; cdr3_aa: CASRREGAGNYGYTF
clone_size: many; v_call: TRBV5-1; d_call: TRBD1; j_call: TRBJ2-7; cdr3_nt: TGCGCCAGCAGCTTGACAGGGGACTCCTACGAGCAGTACTTC; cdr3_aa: CASSLTGDSYEQYF
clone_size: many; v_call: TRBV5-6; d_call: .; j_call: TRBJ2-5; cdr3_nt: TGTGCCAGCAGCTTAAAAGGGGACAGCCGGGGGGCCCAGTACTTC; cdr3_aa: CASSLKGDSRGAQYF
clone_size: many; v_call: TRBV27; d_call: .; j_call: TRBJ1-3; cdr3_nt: TGTGCCAGCCAGGACAGTTTCTCTGGAAACACCATATATTTT; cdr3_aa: CASQDSFSGNTIYF
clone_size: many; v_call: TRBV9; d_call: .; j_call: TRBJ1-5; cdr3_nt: TGTGCCAGCAGCGTAGGGGGGTCTCCCAATCAGCCCCAGCATTTT; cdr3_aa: CASSVGGSPNQPQHF
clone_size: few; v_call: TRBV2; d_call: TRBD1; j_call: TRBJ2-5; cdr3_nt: TGTGCCAGCGACCGGGACAGGGTCGGAGAGACCCAGTACTTC; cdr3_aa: CASDRDRVGETQYF
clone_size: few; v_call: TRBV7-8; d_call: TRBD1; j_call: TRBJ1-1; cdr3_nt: TGTGCCAGCAGCTCCGGGACAGCCGGGGACACTGAAGCTTTCTTT; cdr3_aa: CASSSGTAGDTEAFF
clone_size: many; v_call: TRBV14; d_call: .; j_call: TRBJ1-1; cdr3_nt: TGTGCCAGCAGCCAAGTCAGGGGGAACACTGAAGCTTTCTTT; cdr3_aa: CASSQVRGNTEAFF
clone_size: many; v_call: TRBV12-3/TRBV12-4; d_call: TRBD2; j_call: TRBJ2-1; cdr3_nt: TGTGCCAGCAGCCCCGTTACTAGCGGGGGTAGCAATGAGCAGTTCTTC; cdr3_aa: CASSPVTSGGSNEQFF
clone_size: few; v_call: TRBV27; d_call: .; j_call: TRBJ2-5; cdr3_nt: TGTGCCAGCAGTTACGGAATTCAAGAGACCCAGTACTTC; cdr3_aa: CASSYGIQETQYF
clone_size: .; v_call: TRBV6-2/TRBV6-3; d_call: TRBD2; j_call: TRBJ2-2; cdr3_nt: TGTGCCAGCAGCCCCGGACTAGCGGGGGAGAATGGGGAGCTGTTTTTT; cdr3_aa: CASSPGLAGENGELFF
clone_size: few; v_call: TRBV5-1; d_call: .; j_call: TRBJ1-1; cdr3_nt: TGCGCCAGCAGCTTAGACGGAGGGACTACTGAAGCTTTCTTT; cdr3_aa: CASSLDGGTTEAFF
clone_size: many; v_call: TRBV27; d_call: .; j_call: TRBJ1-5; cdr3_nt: TGTGCCAGCAGTTTCGGGGGAGGCCAGCCCCAGCATTTT; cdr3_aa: CASSFGGGQPQHF
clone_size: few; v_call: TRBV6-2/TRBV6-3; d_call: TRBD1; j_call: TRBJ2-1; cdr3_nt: TGTGCCAGCAGTTCAGCCCCTTACCGGGACAGGGTATACAATGAGCAGTTCTTC; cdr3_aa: CASSSAPYRDRVYNEQFF
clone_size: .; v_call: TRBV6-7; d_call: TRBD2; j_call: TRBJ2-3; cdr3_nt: TGTGCCGAATCCATCCTAGCTGGGGGGGGCACAGATACGCAGTATTTT; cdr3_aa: CAESILAGGGTDTQYF
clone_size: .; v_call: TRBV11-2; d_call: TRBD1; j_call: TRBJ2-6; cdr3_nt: TGTGCCAGCAGCTCATCCTACAGGGGGCGCGGGTCTGGGGCCAACGTCCTGACTTTC; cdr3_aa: CASSSSYRGRGSGANVLTF
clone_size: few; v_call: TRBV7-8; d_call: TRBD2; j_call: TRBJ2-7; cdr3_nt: TGTGCCAGCAGTAGCGGGGATTCCTACGAGCAGTACTTC; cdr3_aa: CASSSGDSYEQYF
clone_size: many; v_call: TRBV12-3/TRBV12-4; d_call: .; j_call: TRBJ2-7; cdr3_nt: TGTGCCAGCAGTTTACCTAACAGGGCCGAGCAGTACTTC; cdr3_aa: CASSLPNRAEQYF
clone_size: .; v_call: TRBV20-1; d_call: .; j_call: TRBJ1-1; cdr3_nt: TGCAGTGCTAGCAGGGTTTCTGAAGCTTTCTTT; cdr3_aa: CSASRVSEAFF
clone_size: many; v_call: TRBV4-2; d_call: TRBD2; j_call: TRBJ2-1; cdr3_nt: TGTGCCAGCAGCCCGACTAGCGGGGGGGCCAATGAGCAGTTCTTC; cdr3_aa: CASSPTSGGANEQFF
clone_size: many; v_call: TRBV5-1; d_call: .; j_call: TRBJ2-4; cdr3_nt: TGCGCCAGCAGCTTGGGCTTTAGGGAAAACATTCAGTACTTC; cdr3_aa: CASSLGFRENIQYF
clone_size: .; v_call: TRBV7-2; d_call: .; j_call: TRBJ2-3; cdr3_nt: TGTGCCAGCAGCTTAGGGGGCTTCACAGATACGCAGTATTTT; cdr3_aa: CASSLGGFTDTQYF
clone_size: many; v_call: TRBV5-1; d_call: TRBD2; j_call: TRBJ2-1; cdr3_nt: TGCGCCAGCAGCTTGGTTGGGGGGGTGACGACAAGTGAGCAGTTCTTC; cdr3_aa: CASSLVGGVTTSEQFF
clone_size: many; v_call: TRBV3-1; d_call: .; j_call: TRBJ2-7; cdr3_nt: TGTGCCAGCAGCCAAGATGAGGGTATCGGGCAGTACTTC; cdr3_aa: CASSQDEGIGQYF
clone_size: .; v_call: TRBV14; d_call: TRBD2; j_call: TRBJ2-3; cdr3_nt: TGTGCCAGCAAGCGGGGGAGCACAGATACGCAGTATTTT; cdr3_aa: CASKRGSTDTQYF
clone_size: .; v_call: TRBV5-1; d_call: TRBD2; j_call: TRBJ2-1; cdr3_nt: TGCGCCAGCAGCGAGCTAGCGGGGGCCTACAATGAGCAGTTCTTC; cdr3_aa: CASSELAGAYNEQFF
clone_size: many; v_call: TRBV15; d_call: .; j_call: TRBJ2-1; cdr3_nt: TGTGCCACCAGCAGAGAGGACACCTACAATGAGCAGTTCTTC; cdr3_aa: CATSREDTYNEQFF
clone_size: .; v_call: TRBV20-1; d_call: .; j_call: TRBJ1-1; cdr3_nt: TGCAGTGCTGGGAGGCCCGGGGGCGAGACTGAAGCTTTCTTT; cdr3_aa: CSAGRPGGETEAFF
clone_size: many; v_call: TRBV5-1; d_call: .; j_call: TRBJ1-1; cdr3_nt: TGCGCCAGCAGCGCCACAGGGAAGAACACTGAAGCTTTCTTT; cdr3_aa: CASSATGKNTEAFF
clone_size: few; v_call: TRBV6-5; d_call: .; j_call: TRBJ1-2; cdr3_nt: TGTGCCAGCAGTTATGGTATCTCCCCGGGGGGCTACACCTTC; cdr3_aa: CASSYGISPGGYTF
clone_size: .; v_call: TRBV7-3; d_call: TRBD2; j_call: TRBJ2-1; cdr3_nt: TGTGCCAGCAGCCCCCTAAACGGGGGGGAAGGCAATGAGCAGTTCTTC; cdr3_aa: CASSPLNGGEGNEQFF
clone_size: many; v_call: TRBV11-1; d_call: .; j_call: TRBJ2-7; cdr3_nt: TGTGCCAGCAGCTTCGACCCCAGGTCCTCAGGATGGACTTACGAGCAGTACTTC; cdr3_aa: CASSFDPRSSGWTYEQYF
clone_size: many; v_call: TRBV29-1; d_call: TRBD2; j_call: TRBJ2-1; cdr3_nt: TGCAGCGTTGAGAGTGGGGCGGGGGGTAGATACAATGAGCAGTTCTTC; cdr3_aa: CSVESGAGGRYNEQFF
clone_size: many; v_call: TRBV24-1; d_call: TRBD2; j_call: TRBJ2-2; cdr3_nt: TGTGCCACCAGTGACCATACTAGCGGAAACACCGGGGAGCTGTTTTTT; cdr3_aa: CATSDHTSGNTGELFF
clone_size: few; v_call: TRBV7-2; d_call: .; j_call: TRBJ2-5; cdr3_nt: TGTGCCAGCAGCCCCCGGGGGCCTACCCAAGAGACCCAGTACTTC; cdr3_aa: CASSPRGPTQETQYF
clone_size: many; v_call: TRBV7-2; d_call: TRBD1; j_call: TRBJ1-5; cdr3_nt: TGTGCCAGCAGCTTACTCCGGGACAGCGGGTTGGATCAGCCCCAGCATTTT; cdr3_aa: CASSLLRDSGLDQPQHF
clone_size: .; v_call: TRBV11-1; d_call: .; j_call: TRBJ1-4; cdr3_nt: TGTGCCAGCAGCCTCCGACTCGGGACGAATGAAAAACTGTTTTTT; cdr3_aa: CASSLRLGTNEKLFF
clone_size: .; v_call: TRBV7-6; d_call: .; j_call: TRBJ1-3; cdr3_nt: TGTGCCAGCAGCCCTTCCGAGGGGGGCTCTGGAAACACCATATATTTT; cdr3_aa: CASSPSEGGSGNTIYF
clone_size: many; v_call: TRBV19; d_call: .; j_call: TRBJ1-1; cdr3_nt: TGTGCCAGTAGTAGGGAGGGGCTGGACACTGAAGCTTTCTTT; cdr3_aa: CASSREGLDTEAFF
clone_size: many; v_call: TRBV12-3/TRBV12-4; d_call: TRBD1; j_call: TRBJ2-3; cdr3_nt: TGTGCCAGCAGTCCCGGGACAGGGGGCACAGATACGCAGTATTTT; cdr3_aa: CASSPGTGGTDTQYF
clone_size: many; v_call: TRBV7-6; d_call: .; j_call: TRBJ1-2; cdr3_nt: TGTGCCAGCAGCTTAGTTCATGGCTACACCTTC; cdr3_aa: CASSLVHGYTF
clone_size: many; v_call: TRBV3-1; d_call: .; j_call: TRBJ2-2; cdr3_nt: TGTGCCAGCAGCTTGGGGTCCAGCGGAGCCACCGGGGAGCTGTTTTTT; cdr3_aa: CASSLGSSGATGELFF
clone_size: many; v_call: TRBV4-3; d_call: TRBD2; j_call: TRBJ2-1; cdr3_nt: TGCGCCAGCAGCCAATTCGGCGGGGGAGTATACAATGAGCAGTTCTTC; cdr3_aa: CASSQFGGGVYNEQFF
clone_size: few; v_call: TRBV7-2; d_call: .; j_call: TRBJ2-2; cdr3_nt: TGTGCCAGCAGCGGCCGTAGGGACACCGGGGAGCTGTTTTTT; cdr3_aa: CASSGRRDTGELFF
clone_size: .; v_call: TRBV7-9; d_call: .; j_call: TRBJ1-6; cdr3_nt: TGTGCCAGCCATGGGGTATTAAGTTCACCCCTCCACTTT; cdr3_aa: CASHGVLSSPLHF
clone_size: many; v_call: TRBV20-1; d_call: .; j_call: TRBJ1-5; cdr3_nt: TGCAGTGCTAGACATTCTACAGCCAGGGGTCAGCCCCAGCATTTT; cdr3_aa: CSARHSTARGQPQHF
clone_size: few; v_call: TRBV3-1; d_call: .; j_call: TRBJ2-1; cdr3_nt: TGTGCCAGCAGCCCCCTGGGGTCGACCCACAATGAGCAGTTCTTC; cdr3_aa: CASSPLGSTHNEQFF
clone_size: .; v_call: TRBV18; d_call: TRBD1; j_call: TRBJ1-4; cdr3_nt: TGTGCCAGCTCACCACGGAGGGGGCCTAATGAAAAACTGTTTTTT; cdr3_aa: CASSPRRGPNEKLFF
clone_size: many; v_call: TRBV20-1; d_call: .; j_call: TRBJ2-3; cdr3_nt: TGCAGTGCATTAGCGGTGGGGACAGATACGCAGTATTTT; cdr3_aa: CSALAVGTDTQYF
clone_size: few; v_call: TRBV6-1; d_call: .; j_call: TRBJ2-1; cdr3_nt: TGTGCCAGCAGCCAAGGGGGTAGCAATGAGCAGTTCTTC; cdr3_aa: CASSQGGSNEQFF
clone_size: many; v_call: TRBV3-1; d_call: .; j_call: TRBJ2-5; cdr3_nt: TGTGCCAGCAGCCACTACCTGAGGGGCGGAGAGACCCAGTACTTC; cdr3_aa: CASSHYLRGGETQYF
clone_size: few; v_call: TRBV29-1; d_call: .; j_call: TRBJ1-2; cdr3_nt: TGCAGCGTTGCCGGGTCCTCCAAGGAGTATGGCTACACCTTC; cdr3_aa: CSVAGSSKEYGYTF
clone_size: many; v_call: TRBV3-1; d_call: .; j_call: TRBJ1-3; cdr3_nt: TGTGCCAGCAGCCAGGGACACTCTGGAAACACCATATATTTT; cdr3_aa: CASSQGHSGNTIYF
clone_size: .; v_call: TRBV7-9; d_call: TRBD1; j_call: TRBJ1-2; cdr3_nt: TGTGCCAGCAGCTTAGCGGGGGGACAGTCTGACTATGGCTACACCTTC; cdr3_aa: CASSLAGGQSDYGYTF